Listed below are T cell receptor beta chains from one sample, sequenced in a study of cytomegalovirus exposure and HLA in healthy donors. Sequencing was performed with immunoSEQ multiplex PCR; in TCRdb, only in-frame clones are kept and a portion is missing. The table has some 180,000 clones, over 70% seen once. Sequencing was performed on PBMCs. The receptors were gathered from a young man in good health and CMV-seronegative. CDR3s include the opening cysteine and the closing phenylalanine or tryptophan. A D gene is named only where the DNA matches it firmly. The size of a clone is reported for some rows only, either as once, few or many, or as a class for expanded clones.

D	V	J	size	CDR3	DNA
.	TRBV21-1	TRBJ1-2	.	CASSTTGQGRGYTF	TGTGCCAGCAGCACAACCGGGCAGGGTAGGGGCTACACCTTC
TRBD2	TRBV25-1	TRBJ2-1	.	CASSGTGTRAYNEQFF	TGTGCCAGCAGTGGTACCGGGACTAGGGCCTACAATGAGCAGTTCTTC
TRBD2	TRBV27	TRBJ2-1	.	CASSLAGGIDNEQFF	TGTGCCAGCAGTTTAGCGGGAGGTATAGACAATGAGCAGTTCTTC
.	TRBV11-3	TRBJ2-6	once	CASSLRASGANVLTF	TGTGCCAGCAGCTTGAGGGCCTCTGGGGCCAACGTCCTGACTTTC
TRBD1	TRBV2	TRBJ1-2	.	CASSQTGYVANYGYTF	TGTGCCAGCAGCCAGACAGGGTACGTAGCTAACTATGGCTACACCTTC
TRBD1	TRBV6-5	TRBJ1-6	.	CASSYDRGYNSPLHF	TGTGCCAGCAGTTACGACAGGGGGTATAATTCACCCCTCCACTTT
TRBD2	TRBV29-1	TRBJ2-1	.	CSAGLAFYNEQFF	TGCAGCGCTGGACTAGCTTTTTACAATGAGCAGTTCTTC
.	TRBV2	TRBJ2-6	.	CASAPSGVGANVLTF	TGTGCCAGCGCCCCCTCGGGGGTTGGGGCCAACGTCCTGACTTTC
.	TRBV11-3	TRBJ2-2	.	CASSSGSGELFF	TGTGCCAGCAGCTCAGGGTCCGGGGAGCTGTTTTTT
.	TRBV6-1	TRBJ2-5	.	CASRISSQETQYF	TGTGCCAGCAGGATTAGTAGCCAAGAGACCCAGTACTTC
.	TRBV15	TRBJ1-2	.	CATSRDQGSFYGYTF	TGTGCCACCAGCAGAGATCAGGGGAGTTTCTATGGCTACACCTTC
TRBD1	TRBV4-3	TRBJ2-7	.	CASSQTGTGGEGLLEQYF	TGCGCCAGCAGCCAAACCGGGACAGGGGGCGAAGGCCTGTTAGAGCAGTACTTC
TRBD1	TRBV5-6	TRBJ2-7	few	CASSLVDRDSYEQYF	TGTGCCAGCAGCTTGGTTGACAGGGACTCCTACGAGCAGTACTTC
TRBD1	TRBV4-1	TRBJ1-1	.	CASSLPGTGEAFF	TGCGCCAGCAGCCTGCCTGGGACAGGTGAAGCTTTCTTT
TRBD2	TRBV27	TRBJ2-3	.	CASSYWTSPSGTDTQYF	TGTGCCAGCAGTTACTGGACTAGCCCATCAGGGACAGATACGCAGTATTTT
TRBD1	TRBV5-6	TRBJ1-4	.	CASSLVPQQTGDNEKLFF	TGTGCCAGCAGCTTGGTTCCACAACAGACAGGGGATAATGAAAAACTGTTTTTT
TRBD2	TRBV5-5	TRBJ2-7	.	CASSTGLAVSYEQYF	TGTGCCAGCAGCACGGGACTAGCGGTTTCCTACGAGCAGTACTTC
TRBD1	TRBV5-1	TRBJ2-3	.	CASSSTPGQHTDTQYF	TGCGCCAGCAGCTCAACGCCGGGACAGCACACAGATACGCAGTATTTT
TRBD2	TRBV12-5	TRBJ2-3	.	CASGLGRTSGATDTQYF	TGTGCTAGTGGCCTCGGGCGGACTAGCGGGGCCACAGATACGCAGTATTTT
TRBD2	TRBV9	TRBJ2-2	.	CASSVTSANTGELFF	TGTGCCAGCAGCGTAACTAGCGCGAACACCGGGGAGCTGTTTTTT
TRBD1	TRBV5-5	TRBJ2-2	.	CASSPRGQGEGYGELFF	TGTGCCAGCAGCCCCCGCGGACAGGGGGAAGGCTACGGGGAGCTGTTTTTT
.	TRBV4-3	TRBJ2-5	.	CASSQDGILGETQYF	TGCGCCAGCAGCCAAGACGGGATCTTGGGGGAGACCCAGTACTTC
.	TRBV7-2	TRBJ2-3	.	CASSFGPAGTQYF	TGTGCCAGCAGCTTTGGACCGGCGGGTACGCAGTATTTT
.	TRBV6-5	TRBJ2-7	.	CASSSGLVYEQYF	TGTGCCAGCAGTTCCGGACTCGTTTACGAGCAGTACTTC
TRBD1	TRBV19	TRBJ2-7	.	CASSIVGQGLYEQYF	TGTGCCAGTAGTATTGTGGGACAGGGGTTATACGAGCAGTACTTC
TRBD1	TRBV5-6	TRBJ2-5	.	CASSLVRDRGETQYF	TGTGCCAGCAGCTTGGTGCGGGACAGGGGGGAGACCCAGTACTTC